The rows below give T cell receptor beta chains drawn from one sample of a study of immune heterogeneity within non-small cell lung tumors. TCRdb re-derived calls from the multiplex PCR reads in MiXCR, one entry per CDR3 protein. The sample lists some 14,000 distinct CDR3 sequences, less than 35% occurring once. The source material was lung tumor tissue. The receptor source for this set is a middle-aged man with non-small cell lung cancer. The CDR3 runs from the conserved cysteine through the conserved F or W. The order of the fields is D gene, clone size, V gene, J gene, CDR3 protein. D genes are given only for firm matches. Some rows have no size entry. The others give once, few or many, or a class for an expanded clone.

D gene: TRBD1; clone size: many; V gene: TRBV5-1; J gene: TRBJ1-3; CDR3 protein: CASSSRQGGSGNTIYF
D gene: NA; clone size: NA; V gene: TRBV11-3; J gene: TRBJ2-2; CDR3 protein: CASSLVLGELFF
D gene: NA; clone size: many; V gene: TRBV7-9; J gene: TRBJ2-7; CDR3 protein: CASSLIRIGDWDYEQYF
D gene: TRBD1; clone size: medium-sized; V gene: TRBV9; J gene: TRBJ2-7; CDR3 protein: CASSVGQGAVYEQYF
D gene: TRBD1; clone size: NA; V gene: TRBV7-8; J gene: TRBJ2-5; CDR3 protein: CASSIGTAIPQETQYF
D gene: NA; clone size: medium-sized; V gene: TRBV6-1; J gene: TRBJ1-5; CDR3 protein: CASSGGGWQPQHF
D gene: NA; clone size: NA; V gene: TRBV3-1; J gene: TRBJ1-6; CDR3 protein: CASSQEASGNSPFHF
D gene: NA; clone size: NA; V gene: TRBV28; J gene: TRBJ2-7; CDR3 protein: CTSSFAGEGAHEQYF
D gene: TRBD1; clone size: medium-sized; V gene: TRBV12-3/TRBV12-4; J gene: TRBJ1-1; CDR3 protein: CASSFGTVEAFF
D gene: NA; clone size: medium-sized; V gene: TRBV28; J gene: TRBJ1-2; CDR3 protein: CASSFGGGVNYGYTF
D gene: TRBD2; clone size: NA; V gene: TRBV4-3; J gene: TRBJ2-3; CDR3 protein: CASSHRTSGRAADTQYF
D gene: TRBD1; clone size: medium-sized; V gene: TRBV7-9; J gene: TRBJ2-7; CDR3 protein: CASSLGGRDRSSYEQYF
D gene: TRBD1; clone size: few; V gene: TRBV9; J gene: TRBJ2-1; CDR3 protein: CASSVGLRGRGNEQFF
D gene: NA; clone size: few; V gene: TRBV7-6; J gene: TRBJ2-5; CDR3 protein: CASSLAGGGETQYF
D gene: TRBD2; clone size: many; V gene: TRBV19; J gene: TRBJ2-1; CDR3 protein: CASGTSGNNEQFF
D gene: TRBD1; clone size: few; V gene: TRBV12-3/TRBV12-4; J gene: TRBJ2-2; CDR3 protein: CASSLRTGDTGELFF
D gene: NA; clone size: many; V gene: TRBV5-6; J gene: TRBJ1-6; CDR3 protein: CASSLGSSPLHF
D gene: NA; clone size: medium-sized; V gene: TRBV30; J gene: TRBJ1-2; CDR3 protein: CAWTRGRAGYTF
D gene: TRBD1; clone size: NA; V gene: TRBV29-1; J gene: TRBJ2-3; CDR3 protein: CSVGDRVITDTQYF
D gene: NA; clone size: NA; V gene: TRBV25-1; J gene: TRBJ1-1; CDR3 protein: CVSSTPRGVAFF
D gene: TRBD2; clone size: NA; V gene: TRBV6-2/TRBV6-3; J gene: TRBJ2-2; CDR3 protein: CASSTGLAGGPGTGELFF
D gene: NA; clone size: many; V gene: TRBV3-1; J gene: TRBJ1-1; CDR3 protein: CASSNSGGGTEAFF
D gene: TRBD1; clone size: medium-sized; V gene: TRBV11-2; J gene: TRBJ2-3; CDR3 protein: CASSLSGGARPDTQYF
D gene: TRBD1; clone size: many; V gene: TRBV4-2; J gene: TRBJ2-1; CDR3 protein: CASSLGTGGLENEQFF
D gene: NA; clone size: few; V gene: TRBV12-3/TRBV12-4; J gene: TRBJ2-2; CDR3 protein: CASREGGTGELFF
D gene: NA; clone size: NA; V gene: TRBV7-3; J gene: TRBJ2-3; CDR3 protein: CASSLRKTGTDTQYF
D gene: NA; clone size: NA; V gene: TRBV20-1; J gene: TRBJ2-5; CDR3 protein: CSALRTDGTQYF
D gene: NA; clone size: medium-sized; V gene: TRBV15; J gene: TRBJ1-5; CDR3 protein: CATSRGAGAGISNQPQHF
D gene: NA; clone size: medium-sized; V gene: TRBV6-2/TRBV6-3; J gene: TRBJ2-7; CDR3 protein: CASNRDSLVAYEQYF
D gene: NA; clone size: few; V gene: TRBV7-2; J gene: TRBJ1-4; CDR3 protein: CASSRGQNNEKLFF
D gene: NA; clone size: NA; V gene: TRBV5-1; J gene: TRBJ2-3; CDR3 protein: CASMRDLPDTQYF
D gene: TRBD2; clone size: once; V gene: TRBV9; J gene: TRBJ2-3; CDR3 protein: CASTVSGTAPTQYF
D gene: NA; clone size: many; V gene: TRBV4-1; J gene: TRBJ2-1; CDR3 protein: CASSQSGGATYNEQFF
D gene: NA; clone size: NA; V gene: TRBV6-1; J gene: TRBJ1-4; CDR3 protein: CASSQPNEKLFF
D gene: NA; clone size: few; V gene: TRBV12-3/TRBV12-4; J gene: TRBJ2-5; CDR3 protein: CASSFEGLQTQYF
D gene: NA; clone size: few; V gene: TRBV9; J gene: TRBJ1-2; CDR3 protein: CASSLKSGWGYTF
D gene: TRBD2; clone size: many; V gene: TRBV7-2; J gene: TRBJ2-1; CDR3 protein: CASSFGTSIYEQFF
D gene: NA; clone size: few; V gene: TRBV7-6; J gene: TRBJ1-1; CDR3 protein: CASSAQTNTEAFF
D gene: TRBD1; clone size: many; V gene: TRBV10-3; J gene: TRBJ1-6; CDR3 protein: CAISDPGTGGSPLHF
D gene: TRBD2; clone size: few; V gene: TRBV7-3; J gene: TRBJ2-1; CDR3 protein: CASSLFGTSGNEQFF
D gene: NA; clone size: NA; V gene: TRBV11-3; J gene: TRBJ2-2; CDR3 protein: CASSQKSTGELFF
D gene: TRBD1; clone size: medium-sized; V gene: TRBV5-1; J gene: TRBJ2-2; CDR3 protein: CASRKGQAVSNTGELFF
D gene: NA; clone size: medium-sized; V gene: TRBV7-2; J gene: TRBJ2-7; CDR3 protein: CASSLRQTPTYEQYF
D gene: NA; clone size: NA; V gene: TRBV9; J gene: TRBJ2-5; CDR3 protein: CASSVTGTQGETQYF
D gene: NA; clone size: few; V gene: TRBV5-1; J gene: TRBJ1-4; CDR3 protein: CASSATAFNEKLFF
D gene: TRBD2; clone size: few; V gene: TRBV19; J gene: TRBJ2-5; CDR3 protein: CASSISVRGLAGGSRETQYF
D gene: NA; clone size: many; V gene: TRBV20-1; J gene: TRBJ1-6; CDR3 protein: CSATKAGQGNVSPLHF